This T cell receptor beta chain was identified during a study of cytomegalovirus exposure and HLA in healthy donors. On the study more broadly: The 95 to 150 validation repertoires used a platform that matched the one used for the approximately 690 first-cohort repertoires, as a later analysis reported. Regarding the study as a whole: Listed as cytomegalovirus-associated were approximately 160 TCR beta chains. It was reported that the classifier diagnosed cytomegalovirus status with high specificity and sensitivity in both the original and validation cohorts.

After removal of 6 bases from V and 10 bases from J, the junction contained 7 bases not matched to a gene. The CDR3 is made up of 15 amino acids. The germline V gene has CDR1 MGHDK and CDR2 SYGVNS. Sequencing was performed with immunoSEQ multiplex PCR; in TCRdb, only in-frame clones are kept and a portion is missing. This table holds 160,000 or so clones, approximately 86% found once. Note on this clone: No antigen is known for it.

The chain has TRBV25-1 and TRBJ1-6, with 12 positions matching TRBD1. The source is a man in his late teens or twenties in good health and CMV-seropositive. Sequenced sample: PBMCs. CDR3 in amino acids: CASRSLGTGGSPLHF. The CDR3 DNA is TGTGCCAGCAGGAGCCTTGGGACAGGGGGCTCACCCCTCCACTTT.